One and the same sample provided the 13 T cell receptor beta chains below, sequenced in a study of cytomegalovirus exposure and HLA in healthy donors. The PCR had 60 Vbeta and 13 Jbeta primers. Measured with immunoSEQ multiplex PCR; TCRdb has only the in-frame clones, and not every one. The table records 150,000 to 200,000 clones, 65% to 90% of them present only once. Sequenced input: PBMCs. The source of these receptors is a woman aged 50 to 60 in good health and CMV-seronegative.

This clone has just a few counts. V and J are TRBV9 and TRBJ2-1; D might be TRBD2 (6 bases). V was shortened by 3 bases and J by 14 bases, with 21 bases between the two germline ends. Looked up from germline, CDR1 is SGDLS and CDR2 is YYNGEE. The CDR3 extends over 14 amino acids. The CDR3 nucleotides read TGTGCCAGCAGCGCTGCCGACCTCGGGAGCGGTGAGTTCTTC. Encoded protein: CASSAADLGSGEFF.

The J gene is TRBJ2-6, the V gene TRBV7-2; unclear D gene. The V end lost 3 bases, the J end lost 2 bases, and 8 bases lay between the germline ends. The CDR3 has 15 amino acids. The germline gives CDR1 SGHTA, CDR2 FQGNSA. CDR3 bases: TGTGCCAGCAGCTTTGGGCAGCCTGGGGCCAACGTCCTGACTTTC. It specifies CASSFGQPGANVLTF.

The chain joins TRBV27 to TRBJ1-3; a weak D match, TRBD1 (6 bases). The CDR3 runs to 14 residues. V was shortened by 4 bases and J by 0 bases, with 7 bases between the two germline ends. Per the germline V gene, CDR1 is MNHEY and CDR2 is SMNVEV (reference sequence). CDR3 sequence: CASSSDSSGNTIYF. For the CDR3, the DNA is TGTGCCAGCAGTTCGGACAGCTCTGGAAACACCATATATTTT.

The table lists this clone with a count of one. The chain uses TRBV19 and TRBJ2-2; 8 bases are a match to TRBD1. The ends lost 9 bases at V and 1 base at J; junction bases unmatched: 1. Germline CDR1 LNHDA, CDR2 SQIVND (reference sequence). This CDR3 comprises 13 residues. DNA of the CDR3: TGTGCCAGCGACAGGGGGAACACCGGGGAGCTGTTTTTT. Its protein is CASDRGNTGELFF.

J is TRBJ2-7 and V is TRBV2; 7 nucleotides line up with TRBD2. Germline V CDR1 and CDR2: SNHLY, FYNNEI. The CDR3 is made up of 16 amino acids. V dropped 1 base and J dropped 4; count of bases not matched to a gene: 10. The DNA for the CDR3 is TGTGCCAGCAGTGAAGGTATGACTAGCTTGGGGTACGAGCAGTACTTC. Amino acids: CASSEGMTSLGYEQYF. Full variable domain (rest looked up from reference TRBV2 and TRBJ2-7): EPEVTQTPSHQVTQMGQEVILRCVPISNHLYFYWYRQILGQKVEFLVSFYNNEISEKSEIFDDQFSVERPDGSNFTLKIRSTKLEDSAMYFCASSEGMTSLGYEQYFGPGTRLTVT.

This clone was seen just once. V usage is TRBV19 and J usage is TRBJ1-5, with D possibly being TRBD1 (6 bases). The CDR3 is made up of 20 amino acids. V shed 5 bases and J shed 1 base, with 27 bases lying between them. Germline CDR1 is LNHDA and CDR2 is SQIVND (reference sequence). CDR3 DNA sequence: TGTGCCAGTAGTGAATTCCCGGGGGGCGGATCTCTTTCGAGCAATCAGCCCCAGCATTTT. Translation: CASSEFPGGGSLSSNQPQHF.

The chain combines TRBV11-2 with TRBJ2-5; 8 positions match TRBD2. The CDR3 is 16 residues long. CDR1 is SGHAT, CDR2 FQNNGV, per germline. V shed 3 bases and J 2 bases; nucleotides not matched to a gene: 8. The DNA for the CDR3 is TGTGCCAGCAGCTTGTCTCCGGGAGGGAGGCAAGAGACCCAGTACTTC. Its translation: CASSLSPGGRQETQYF.

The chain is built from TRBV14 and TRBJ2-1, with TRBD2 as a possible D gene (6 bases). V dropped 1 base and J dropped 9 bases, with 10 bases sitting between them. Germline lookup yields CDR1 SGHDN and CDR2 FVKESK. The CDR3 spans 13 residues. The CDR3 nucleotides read TGTGCCAGCAGCCAAGGACTAGTAGGTGAGCAGTTCTTC. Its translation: CASSQGLVGEQFF.

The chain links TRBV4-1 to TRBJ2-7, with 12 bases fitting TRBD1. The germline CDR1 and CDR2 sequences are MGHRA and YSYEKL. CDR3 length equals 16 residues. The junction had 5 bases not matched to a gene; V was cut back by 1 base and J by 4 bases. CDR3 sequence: CASSQGPGQGAYEQYF. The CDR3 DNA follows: TGCGCCAGCAGCCAAGGTCCGGGACAGGGGGCTTACGAGCAGTACTTC.

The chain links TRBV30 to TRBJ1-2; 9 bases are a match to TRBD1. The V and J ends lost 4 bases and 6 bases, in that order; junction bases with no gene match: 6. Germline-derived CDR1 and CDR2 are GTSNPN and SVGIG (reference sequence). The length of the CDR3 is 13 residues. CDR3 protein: CAWNDRGVNGYTF. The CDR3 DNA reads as TGTGCCTGGAACGACAGGGGGGTCAATGGCTACACCTTC.

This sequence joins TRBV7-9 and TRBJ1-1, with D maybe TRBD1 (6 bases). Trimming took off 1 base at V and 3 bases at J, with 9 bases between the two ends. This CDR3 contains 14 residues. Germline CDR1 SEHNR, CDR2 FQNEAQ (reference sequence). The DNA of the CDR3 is TGTGCCAGCAGCTTAGTCTCAGGGGACACTGAAGCTTTCTTT. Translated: CASSLVSGDTEAFF.

CDR3 coding DNA: TGCAGCGCACAGGGGGCCCCCAAAAACATTCAGTACTTC. It encodes CSAQGAPKNIQYF. The genes are TRBV29-1 and TRBJ2-4, with 9 bases matching TRBD1. The germline gives CDR1 SQVTM, CDR2 ANQGSEA. The CDR3 runs to 13 residues. Trimming cost V 7 bases and J 2 bases; bases outside gene matches: 3.

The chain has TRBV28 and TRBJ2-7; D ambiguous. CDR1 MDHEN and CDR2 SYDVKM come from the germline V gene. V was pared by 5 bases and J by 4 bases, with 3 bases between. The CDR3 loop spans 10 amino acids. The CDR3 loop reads CASSQYEQYF. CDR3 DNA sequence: TGTGCCAGCAGTCAATACGAGCAGTACTTC.